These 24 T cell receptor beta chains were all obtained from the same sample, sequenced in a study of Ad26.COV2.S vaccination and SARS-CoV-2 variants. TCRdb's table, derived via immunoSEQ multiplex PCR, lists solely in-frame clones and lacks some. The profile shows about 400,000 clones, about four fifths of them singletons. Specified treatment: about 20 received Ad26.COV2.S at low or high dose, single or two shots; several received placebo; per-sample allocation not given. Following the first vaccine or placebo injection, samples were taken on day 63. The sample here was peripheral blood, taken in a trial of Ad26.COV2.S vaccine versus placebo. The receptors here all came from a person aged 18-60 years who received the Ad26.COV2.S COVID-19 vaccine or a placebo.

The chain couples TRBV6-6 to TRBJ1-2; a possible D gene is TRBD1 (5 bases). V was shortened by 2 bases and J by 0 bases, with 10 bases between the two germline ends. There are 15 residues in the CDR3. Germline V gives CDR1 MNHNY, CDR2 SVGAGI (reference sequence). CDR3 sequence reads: CASSYVGGSNYGYTF. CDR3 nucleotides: TGTGCCAGCAGTTACGTGGGGGGTTCTAACTATGGCTACACCTTC.

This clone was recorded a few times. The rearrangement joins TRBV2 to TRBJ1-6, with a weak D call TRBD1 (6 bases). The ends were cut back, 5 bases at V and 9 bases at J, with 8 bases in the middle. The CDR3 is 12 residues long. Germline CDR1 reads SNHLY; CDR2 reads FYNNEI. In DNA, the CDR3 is TGTGCCAGCAGTTTACAGGGTTCACCCCTCCACTTT. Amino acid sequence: CASSLQGSPLHF.

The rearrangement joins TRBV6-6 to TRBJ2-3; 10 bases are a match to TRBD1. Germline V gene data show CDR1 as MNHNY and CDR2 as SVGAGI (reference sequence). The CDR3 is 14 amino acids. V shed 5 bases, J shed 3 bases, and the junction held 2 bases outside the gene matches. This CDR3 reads CASSRTGGTDTQYF. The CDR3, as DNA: TGTGCCAGCAGTCGGACAGGGGGAACAGATACGCAGTATTTT.

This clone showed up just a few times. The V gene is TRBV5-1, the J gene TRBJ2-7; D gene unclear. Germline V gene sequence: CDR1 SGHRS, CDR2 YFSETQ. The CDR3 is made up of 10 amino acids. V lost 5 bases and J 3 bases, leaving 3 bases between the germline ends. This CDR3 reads CASRDYEQYF. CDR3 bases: TGCGCCAGCAGGGACTACGAGCAGTACTTC.

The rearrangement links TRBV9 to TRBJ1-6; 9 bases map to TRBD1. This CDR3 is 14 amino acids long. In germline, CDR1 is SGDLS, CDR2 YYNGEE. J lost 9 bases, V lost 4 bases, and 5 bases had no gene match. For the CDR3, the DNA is TGTGCCAGCAGCTCCGGGACAGGGCCTTCACCCCTCCACTTT. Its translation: CASSSGTGPSPLHF.

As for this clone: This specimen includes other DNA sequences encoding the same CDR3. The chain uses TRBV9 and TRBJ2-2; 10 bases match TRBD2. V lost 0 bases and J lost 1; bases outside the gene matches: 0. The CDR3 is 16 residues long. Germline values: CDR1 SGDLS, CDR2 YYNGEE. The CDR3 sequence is CASSVASGRNTGELFF. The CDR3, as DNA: TGTGCCAGCAGCGTAGCTAGCGGGAGGAACACCGGGGAGCTGTTTTTT. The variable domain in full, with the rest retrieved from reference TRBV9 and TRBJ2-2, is DSGVTQTPKHLITATGQRVTLRCSPRSGDLSVYWYQQSLDQGLQFLIQYYNGEERAKGNILERFSAQQFPDLHSELNLSSLELGDSALYFCASSVASGRNTGELFFGEGSRLTVL.

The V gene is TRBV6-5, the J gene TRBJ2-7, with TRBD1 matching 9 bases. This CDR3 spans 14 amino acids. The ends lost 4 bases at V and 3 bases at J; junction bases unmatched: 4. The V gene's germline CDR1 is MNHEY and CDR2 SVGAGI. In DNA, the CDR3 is TGTGCCAGCAGTTCTCACAGGGGGCACTACGAGCAGTACTTC. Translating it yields CASSSHRGHYEQYF.

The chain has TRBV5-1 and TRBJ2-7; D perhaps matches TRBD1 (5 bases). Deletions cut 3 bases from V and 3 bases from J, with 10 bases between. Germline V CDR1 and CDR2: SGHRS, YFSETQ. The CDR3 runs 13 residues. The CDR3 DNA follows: TGCGCCAGCAGCTACCCGGACAACTACGAGCAGTACTTC. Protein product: CASSYPDNYEQYF.

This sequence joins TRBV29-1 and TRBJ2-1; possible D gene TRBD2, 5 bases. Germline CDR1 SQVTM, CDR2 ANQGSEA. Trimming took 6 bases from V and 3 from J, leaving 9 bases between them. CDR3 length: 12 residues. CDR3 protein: CSVRSGYNEQFF. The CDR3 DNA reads TGCAGCGTCAGAAGCGGCTACAATGAGCAGTTCTTC.

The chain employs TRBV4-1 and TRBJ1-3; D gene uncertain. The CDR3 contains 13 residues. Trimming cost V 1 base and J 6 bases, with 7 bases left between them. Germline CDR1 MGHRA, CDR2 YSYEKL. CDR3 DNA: TGCGCCAGCAGCCAAGTCAGACCAAACACCATATATTTT. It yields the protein CASSQVRPNTIYF.

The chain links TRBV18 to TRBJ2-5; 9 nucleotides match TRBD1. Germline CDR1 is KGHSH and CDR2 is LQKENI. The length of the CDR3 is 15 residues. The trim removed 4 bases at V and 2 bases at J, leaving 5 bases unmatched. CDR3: CASSLGTGIQETQYF. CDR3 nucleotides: TGTGCCAGCTCACTAGGGACAGGGATTCAAGAGACCCAGTACTTC.

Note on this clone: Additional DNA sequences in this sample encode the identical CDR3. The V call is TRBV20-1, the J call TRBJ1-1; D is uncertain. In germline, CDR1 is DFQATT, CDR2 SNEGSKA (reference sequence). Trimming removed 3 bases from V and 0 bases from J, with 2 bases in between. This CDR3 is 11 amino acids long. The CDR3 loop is CSARLNTEAFF. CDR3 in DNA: TGCAGTGCTAGGTTGAACACTGAAGCTTTCTTT.

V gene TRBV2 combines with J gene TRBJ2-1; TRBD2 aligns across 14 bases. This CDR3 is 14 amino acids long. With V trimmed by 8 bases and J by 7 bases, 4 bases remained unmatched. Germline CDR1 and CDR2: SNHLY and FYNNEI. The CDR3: CASGTSGSWNEQFF. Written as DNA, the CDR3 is TGTGCCAGCGGGACTAGCGGGAGCTGGAATGAGCAGTTCTTC.

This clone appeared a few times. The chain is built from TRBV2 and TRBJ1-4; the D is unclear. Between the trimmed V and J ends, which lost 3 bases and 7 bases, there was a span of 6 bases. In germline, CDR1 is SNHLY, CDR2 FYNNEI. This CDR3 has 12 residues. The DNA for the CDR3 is TGTGCCAGCAGTGACTACAGTGAAAAACTGTTTTTT. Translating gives CASSDYSEKLFF.

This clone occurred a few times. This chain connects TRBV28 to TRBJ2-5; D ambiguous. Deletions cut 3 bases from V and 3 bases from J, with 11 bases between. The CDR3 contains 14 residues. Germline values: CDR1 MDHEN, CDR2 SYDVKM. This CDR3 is CASSFITPKETQYF. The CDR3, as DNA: TGTGCCAGCAGTTTTATAACACCGAAAGAGACCCAGTACTTC.

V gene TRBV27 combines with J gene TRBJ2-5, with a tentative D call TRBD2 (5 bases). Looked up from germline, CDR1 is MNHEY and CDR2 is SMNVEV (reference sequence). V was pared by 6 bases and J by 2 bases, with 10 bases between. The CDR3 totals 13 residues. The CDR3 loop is CASRGGGQETQYF. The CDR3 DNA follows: TGTGCCAGCAGGGGCGGAGGACAAGAGACCCAGTACTTC.

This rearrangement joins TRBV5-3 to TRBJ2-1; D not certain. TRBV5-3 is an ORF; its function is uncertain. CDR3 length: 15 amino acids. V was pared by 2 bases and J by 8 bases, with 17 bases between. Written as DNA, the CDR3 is TGTGCCAGAAGCTTACGGGCCTCCTGGGGTCATGAGCAGTTCTTC. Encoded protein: CARSLRASWGHEQFF.

In DNA, the CDR3 is TGTGCCAGCAGCTCCACCGACAGGGGTTTGAATGAAAAACTGTTTTTT. It encodes CASSSTDRGLNEKLFF. The gene calls are TRBV7-9 and TRBJ1-4; TRBD1 matches 8 bases. Germline CDR1 reads SEHNR; CDR2 reads FQNEAQ (reference sequence). The CDR3 sequence is 16 residues long. J lost 5 bases, V lost 4 bases, and 9 bases had no gene match.

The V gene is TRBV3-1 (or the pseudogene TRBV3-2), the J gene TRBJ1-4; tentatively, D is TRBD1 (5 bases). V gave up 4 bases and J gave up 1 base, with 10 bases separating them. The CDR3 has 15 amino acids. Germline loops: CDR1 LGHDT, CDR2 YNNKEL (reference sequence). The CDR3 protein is CASSLSTVTNEKLFF. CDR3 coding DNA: TGTGCCAGCAGCCTTTCGACAGTAACTAATGAAAAACTGTTTTTT.

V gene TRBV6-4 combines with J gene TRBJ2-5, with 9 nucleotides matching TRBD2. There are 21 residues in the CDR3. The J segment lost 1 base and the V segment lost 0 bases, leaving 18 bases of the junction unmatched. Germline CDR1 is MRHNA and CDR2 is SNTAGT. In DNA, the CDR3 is TGTGCCAGCAGTGACTCGAAACCCGGCGGGGGGGTGACGAATACCCAAGAGACCCAGTACTTC. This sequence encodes CASSDSKPGGGVTNTQETQYF.

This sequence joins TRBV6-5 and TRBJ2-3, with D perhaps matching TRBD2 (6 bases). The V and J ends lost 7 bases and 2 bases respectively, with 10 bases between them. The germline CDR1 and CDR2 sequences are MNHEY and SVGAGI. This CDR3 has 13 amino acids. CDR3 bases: TGTGCCAGCAAGGGACTGAACACAGATACGCAGTATTTT. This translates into CASKGLNTDTQYF.

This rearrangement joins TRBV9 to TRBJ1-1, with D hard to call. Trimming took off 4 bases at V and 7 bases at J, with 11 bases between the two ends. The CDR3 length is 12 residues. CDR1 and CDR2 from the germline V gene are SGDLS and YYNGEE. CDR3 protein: CASSFRTGEAFF. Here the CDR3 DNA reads TGTGCCAGCAGCTTCCGGACGGGTGAAGCTTTCTTT.

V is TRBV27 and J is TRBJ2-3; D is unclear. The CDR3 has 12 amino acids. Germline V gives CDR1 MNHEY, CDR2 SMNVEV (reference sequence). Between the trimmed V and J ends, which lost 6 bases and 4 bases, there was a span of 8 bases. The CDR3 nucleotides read TGTGCCAGCAGCGGTCTGTCAGATACGCAGTATTTT. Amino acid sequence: CASSGLSDTQYF.

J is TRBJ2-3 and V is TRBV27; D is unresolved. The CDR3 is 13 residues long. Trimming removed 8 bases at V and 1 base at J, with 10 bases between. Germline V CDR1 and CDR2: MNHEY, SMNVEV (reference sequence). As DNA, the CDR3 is TGTGCCAGCCGAATACGGGGCACAGATACGCAGTATTTT. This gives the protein CASRIRGTDTQYF.